This T cell receptor beta chain was identified during a study of shared clonotypes between healthy human individuals (dated by TCRdb to the early 2020s). General notes on the study: A few men and a couple of women, aged 18 to 49 years, made up the cohort. For each donor, CD4 naive and CD4 memory were each run on three plates, CD8 naive on two plates, and CD8 memory on one plate. To estimate repertoire size and how much clonotype sharing occurs between individuals, the study deeply sequenced the blood TCR repertoires of roughly 5 healthy adults. Libraries were prepared and TCR repertoires were sequenced by different laboratories using diverse techniques, in order to increase sequencing depth and limit assay-specific biases. Between about 0.85 and 9.5 billion PBMCs per donor were obtained by leukapheresis.

Worth noting for this clone: Its antigen remains undetermined. Base qualities were left out, and no much larger clone turns up one base away.

Using the deep immunoSEQ assay, multiplex PCR amplified TCR CDR3 regions from genomic DNA. Extracted genomic DNA from each cell subset was spread evenly across all wells of several immunoSEQ 96-well plates, with each plate serving as a replicate. For sorted subsets, about 200 ng genomic DNA, equal to tens of thousands of T cell genomes, was loaded into each replicate PCR. Purified libraries were quantified with a Qubit 3.0 fluorometer, sized on a Bioanalyzer 2100, and re-quantified with the KAPA Library Quantification kit. Every immunoSEQ 96-well plate was sequenced on a separate single-read 150-cycle Illumina NextSeq 550 flow cell. In the paper's pipeline: The immunoSEQ output contained only junctional sequences without quality scores, so filtering could not match that applied to full-length reads. To assign V/J genes and CDR3, sequences were annotated against IMGT germline references using PyIR, a Python wrapper for IgBLAST v1.9. Reads with weak V/J assignments (E-value above 1e-6), missing CDR3, stop codons, out-of-frame junctions, or ambiguous translated residues were removed. V3J clonotypes were defined as sequences sharing the same inferred V gene, J gene, and CDR3 amino acid sequence. To compute the percentage overlap between repertoires, the number of shared unique clonotypes was divided by the size of the smaller repertoire. Richness of each repertoire was evaluated using RTK rarefaction, the Chao1 estimator, and Recon v2.1 estimates of unobserved clonotypes. For all TCRbeta clonotypes obtained by the gDNA method from four donors, generation probabilities were computed with OLGA. The immuneACCESS repertoire file appears here via TCRdb, limited to in-frame rearrangements. These files lack a portion of the clones; in checked studies, under half of the deficit traces to unresolved V genes, and the cause of the others is not known. That table supplies the V and J calls and clone size; D and trimming were determined from the DNA. For this sample there are a few million clones; around 95% appear just once. The ten largest account for over 1.5% of the sample.

CD8 naive samples consisted of CD45RO-negative cells that were positively selected for CCR7, yielding a CD45RA+CCR7+ population without TemRA cells. Healthy HIV-negative adults with no recently reported acute infections or vaccinations were included as donors. All donors were Caucasian adults living in Nashville, Tennessee, USA. After blood collection by leukapheresis, PBMCs were isolated using Ficoll-Histopaque density gradient centrifugation and then cryopreserved in the vapor phase of liquid nitrogen. Analytical flow cytometry was used to check the purity and quantity of every magnetically sorted T cell population. Genomic DNA was isolated from every sorted fraction and measured by UV absorbance on a Nanodrop 2000c. The full study reports these points: Sampling was restricted to blood, and TCR repertoires in tissue are likely to differ from TCR repertoires in blood. Pairwise subsampling indicated that sequencing depth was expected to affect the degree of clonotype sharing among donors. Incomplete sequencing was indicated by rarefaction of sorted-subset datasets, despite the large sequencing depth. Compared with non-shared clonotypes, clonotypes shared by all four sorted-subset donors had higher generation probabilities. Across a few donors, roughly 5% of naive CD4, roughly 3.5% of naive CD8, about 2.3% of memory CD4, and 0.4% of memory CD8 clonotypes were shared. Naive subsets generally had larger estimated clonotype richness than memory subsets did. Because the study included only a small number of donors, the genetic and exposure-history diversity represented was limited.

Input material: naive CD8+ T cells from PBMCs. What this sample's cell subset or site label stands for: CD45RA+CCR7+. This clonotype was obtained from a man aged 18 to 30 in good health. Some clones in this sample may be carry-over from other donors' samples.

The CDR3 region has the sequence CSVEGTEQFF. The sequenced DNA: TGCAGCGTTGAAGGGACAGAGCAGTTCTTC. The sequence links TRBV29-1 to TRBJ2-1; a tentative D match to TRBD1 spans 5 bases. The CDR3 contains 10 residues, cysteine and phenylalanine counted. Left in the record is the CDR3 DNA by itself, 30 bases read in frame from the first base. V is shortened by 1 base, J by 10 bases, and the region joining them spans 5 bases. From a lookup of the germline V gene, CDR1 and CDR2 are SQVTM and ANQGSEA.